Sequencing of this T cell receptor (beta chain) was carried out in a study of beta chain features in type 1 diabetes. Findings and caveats of the study: Among type 1 diabetes patients, VDJ junctions had fewer insertions and more deletions. The question left open here concerned HLA type influencing TCRB rearrangement.

Points on this clone: Its antigen is not identified.

What was sequenced were expressed TCRB transcripts, since all of the isolated RNA had been reverse transcribed. Generated by immunoSEQ multiplex PCR, the TCRdb table keeps only in-frame clones and is missing some. In the table there are 130,000 to 150,000 clones, about 8.7% of which are singletons. This CDR3 comprises 13 residues. Germline CDR1 SGHTA, CDR2 FQGNSA. The material sequenced was central memory CD4+ T cells from blood. The chain employs TRBV7-2 and TRBJ2-7; 7 nucleotides agree with TRBD1. The DNA end is a closer match to TRBJ2-1, so the J assignment may be wrong. This sequence originates from a man between 18 and 29 years old in good health. The CDR3 DNA reads as TGTGCCAGCAGCATTGACAGGGTGGCTGAGCAGTTCTTC. Amino acids: CASSIDRVAEQFF.